The clone carrying this TCR beta chain is judged medium-sized. No antigen is known for it. This sample was taken from a study of vaccination and CD4 T cells after COVID-19. Study overall: The stimulus for the cells was overlapping spike peptides derived from SARS-CoV-2, HCoV-NL63, HCoV-OC43 and HCoV-229E.

The sample's treatment: approximately nine-day PBMC culture with coronavirus spike peptide pools or control peptides (ViraFEST assay). With peptide pools, ViraFEST first expanded antigen-specific T cells and afterwards sequenced their TCRs. A half-volume replacement of the medium with fresh IL-2 medium was performed on days 3 and 7. The study sequenced cultured CD4+ T cell DNA using the Oncomine TCR Beta short-read assay. TCRdb passed the PCR reads through MiXCR, listing each CDR3 protein once. The table includes a few thousand distinct CDR3 sequences, 25% to 30% detected once. Trimming removed 1 base from V and 5 bases from J; junction bases left unmatched: 9. There are 16 residues in the CDR3. The V gene's germline CDR1 is SGHTA and CDR2 FQGNSA.

The receptor was isolated from a human donor who had recovered from COVID-19. Sequenced here: CD4+ T cells from blood, cultured in vitro, sampled after SARS-CoV-2 vaccination. The chain employs TRBV7-2 and TRBJ2-5; 8 nucleotides line up with TRBD2. The CDR3 is CASSLEFTRGAETQYF. The CDR3, as DNA: TGTGCCAGCAGCTTAGAGTTTACGCGGGGGGCGGAGACCCAGTACTTC.